Given below is one T cell receptor beta chain in context. Its antigen is unknown. Germline CDR1 and CDR2: DFQATT and SNEGSKA (reference sequence). The CDR3 length is 13 residues. The ends were cut back, 3 bases at V and 1 base at J, with 9 bases in the middle. Roughly 0.5 to 1 ug RNA was reverse transcribed with random hexamers. Via MiXCR, TCRdb re-called the immunoSEQ multiplex PCR reads, giving one row per CDR3 protein. The table shows about 140,000 distinct CDR3 sequences, with around 95% occurring only once. The sequenced target, TCR beta, came from blood CD8+ and CD4+ T cells. TEMRA cells were FACS-enriched, with CD8+ and CD4+ T cells isolated negatively. This specimen belongs to a study of CD8 T cells in Susac syndrome. In the study overall: Clinical remission applied to fewer than ten sequenced Susac syndrome patients, and about 6 had active disease.

Study results and limitations: The study acknowledged a relatively small number of individuals in its TCR sequencing and HLA analysis.

Sequencing was carried out using CD4+ T cells from PBMCs. This TCR came from a human donor with Susac syndrome. The V call is TRBV20-1, the J call TRBJ2-5, with D possibly being TRBD1 (6 bases). The CDR3 nucleotides are TGCAGTGCTAGTAGGGGGTTCCAAGAGACCCAGTACTTC. Amino acids: CSASRGFQETQYF.